A selection of T cell receptor beta chains follows, all from one sample in a study of blood T cells in healthy people across ages. Each CDR3 protein is one row after TCRdb ran MiXCR on the 5' RACE reads. The sample contains around 1,900,000 distinct CDR3 sequences, approximately 39% of which appear only once. The specimen sequenced was blood. Every receptor here comes from a human donor in good health. Both conserved end residues are part of each CDR3. The D gene is left open where the match is weak. Some rows mark clone size as missing; the rest say once, few, many or name a class of expanded clone.

v_call: TRBV7-2
d_call: .
clone_size: once
j_call: TRBJ1-5
cdr3_aa: CASHLGGFYSNQPQHF
cdr3_nt: TGTGCCAGCCACCTAGGAGGCTTCTATAGCAATCAGCCCCAGCATTTT

v_call: TRBV4-3
d_call: .
clone_size: .
j_call: TRBJ1-6
cdr3_aa: CASSQDYSRENSPLHF
cdr3_nt: TGCGCCAGCAGCCAAGATTATTCCAGAGAGAATTCACCCCTCCACTTT

v_call: TRBV7-2
d_call: .
clone_size: .
j_call: TRBJ1-4
cdr3_aa: CASTGSGASYEKRFF
cdr3_nt: TGTGCCAGCACCGGGTCCGGAGCGTCTTATGAAAAACGGTTTTTT

v_call: TRBV4-1
d_call: .
clone_size: .
j_call: TRBJ2-1
cdr3_aa: CASSQVLGSLEGNEQFF
cdr3_nt: TGCGCCAGCAGCCAAGTACTAGGGTCCCTGGAGGGCAATGAGCAGTTCTTC

v_call: TRBV12-3/TRBV12-4
d_call: .
clone_size: .
j_call: TRBJ1-2
cdr3_aa: CASSFRVLNYGYTF
cdr3_nt: TGTGCCAGCAGTTTTAGGGTTCTGAACTATGGCTACACCTTC

v_call: TRBV6-1
d_call: .
clone_size: .
j_call: TRBJ1-1
cdr3_aa: CASSENPGIEAFF
cdr3_nt: TGTGCCAGCAGTGAAAACCCGGGAATTGAAGCTTTCTTT

v_call: TRBV12-3/TRBV12-4
d_call: .
clone_size: many
j_call: TRBJ1-3
cdr3_aa: CASSATWDAGNTIYF
cdr3_nt: TGTGCCAGCAGTGCTACATGGGACGCGGGAAACACCATATATTTT

v_call: TRBV12-3/TRBV12-4
d_call: TRBD1
clone_size: few
j_call: TRBJ1-1
cdr3_aa: CASSTGGWNTEAFF
cdr3_nt: TGTGCCAGCAGCACAGGGGGCTGGAACACTGAAGCTTTCTTT

v_call: TRBV29-1
d_call: .
clone_size: few
j_call: TRBJ2-1
cdr3_aa: CSVRGSEGGDNEQFF
cdr3_nt: TGCAGCGTCCGGGGGTCCGAAGGAGGCGACAATGAGCAGTTCTTC

v_call: TRBV20-1
d_call: .
clone_size: .
j_call: TRBJ2-5
cdr3_aa: CSAIGGGSQETQYF
cdr3_nt: TGCAGTGCAATTGGAGGGGGGAGCCAAGAGACCCAGTACTTC

v_call: TRBV6-1
d_call: .
clone_size: once
j_call: TRBJ2-7
cdr3_aa: CAARTGSSYEQYF
cdr3_nt: TGTGCCGCACGTACAGGGAGCTCCTACGAGCAGTACTTC

v_call: TRBV5-1
d_call: .
clone_size: few
j_call: TRBJ1-2
cdr3_aa: CASSLDADYYGYTF
cdr3_nt: TGCGCCAGCAGCTTGGACGCAGACTACTATGGCTACACCTTC

v_call: TRBV12-3/TRBV12-4
d_call: .
clone_size: few
j_call: TRBJ2-1
cdr3_aa: CASSLSGGASTRNEQFF
cdr3_nt: TGTGCCAGCAGTTTAAGTGGGGGGGCCAGTACGAGGAATGAGCAGTTCTTC

v_call: TRBV12-3/TRBV12-4
d_call: TRBD1
clone_size: .
j_call: TRBJ1-5
cdr3_aa: CASSPGQGRNQPQHF
cdr3_nt: TGTGCCAGCAGTCCGGGACAGGGGCGCAATCAGCCCCAGCATTTT

v_call: TRBV12-3/TRBV12-4
d_call: .
clone_size: .
j_call: TRBJ1-2
cdr3_aa: CASSHLRGAGGYTF
cdr3_nt: TGTGCCAGCAGTCATTTGCGGGGTGCGGGTGGCTACACCTTC

v_call: TRBV7-8
d_call: TRBD1
clone_size: few
j_call: TRBJ1-5
cdr3_aa: CASTSLGDRLLGNQPQHF
cdr3_nt: TGTGCCAGCACCTCCTTAGGGGACAGGCTTTTGGGCAATCAGCCCCAGCATTTT

v_call: TRBV2
d_call: .
clone_size: few
j_call: TRBJ2-7
cdr3_aa: CASREMGFSYEQYF
cdr3_nt: TGTGCCAGCAGGGAAATGGGATTTTCCTACGAGCAGTACTTC

v_call: TRBV6-5
d_call: .
clone_size: few
j_call: TRBJ2-3
cdr3_aa: CASSTLAAPTDTQYF
cdr3_nt: TGTGCCAGCAGTACATTAGCGGCCCCCACAGATACGCAGTATTTT

v_call: TRBV12-5
d_call: .
clone_size: .
j_call: TRBJ1-1
cdr3_aa: CASGFSARTFF
cdr3_nt: TGTGCTAGTGGTTTTTCTGCACGGACTTTCTTT

v_call: TRBV7-2
d_call: .
clone_size: .
j_call: TRBJ1-2
cdr3_aa: CASSPGGLLSYGYTF
cdr3_nt: TGTGCCAGCAGCCCGGGGGGGCTCCTTAGCTATGGCTACACCTTC

v_call: TRBV7-2
d_call: TRBD2
clone_size: few
j_call: TRBJ2-7
cdr3_aa: CASSLVHASGGAYEQYF
cdr3_nt: TGTGCCAGCAGCTTAGTGCATGCGAGCGGGGGGGCCTACGAGCAGTACTTC

v_call: TRBV2
d_call: .
clone_size: few
j_call: TRBJ2-5
cdr3_aa: CASRLRQPGETQYF
cdr3_nt: TGTGCCAGCAGACTCAGGCAACCGGGAGAGACCCAGTACTTC